This T cell receptor (beta chain) was identified during a study of cytomegalovirus exposure and HLA in healthy donors. Study-wide background: Earlier findings included 117 million unique TCR beta sequences obtained from some 180 million T cells. Overall study findings and caveats: Per published reports, the classifier diagnosed cytomegalovirus status with high specificity and sensitivity. Earlier results showed most TCR beta V segments being productive about 87% or about 30% of the time.

Trimming took 1 base from V and 4 from J; bases not matched to a gene: 7. The CDR3 sequence is 17 residues long. Germline V lookup: CDR1 SGHDT, CDR2 YYEEEE. The PCR ran on 60 Vbeta and 13 Jbeta primers. In the original processing: Some 10 million of about 88 million unique TCR beta chains were shared, per a later count. Only in-frame clones appear in the TCRdb table, and some are missing; sequencing was by immunoSEQ multiplex PCR. The V and J calls and clone size come from that table; D and trimming were worked out from the DNA. Among about 190,000 clones, around 75% were seen once, and the ten largest hold about 3.1%. Turning to this clone: The target antigen is unknown.

This chain uses TRBV5-6 with TRBJ2-6, with 8 bases aligning to TRBD1. Sequencing was done on a sample of PBMCs. This sequence originates from a woman in her 30s in good health and CMV-seropositive. CDR3 sequence: CASSLPDRVKGANVLTF. The CDR3 DNA is TGTGCCAGCAGCTTGCCGGACAGGGTGAAAGGGGCCAACGTCCTGACTTTC.